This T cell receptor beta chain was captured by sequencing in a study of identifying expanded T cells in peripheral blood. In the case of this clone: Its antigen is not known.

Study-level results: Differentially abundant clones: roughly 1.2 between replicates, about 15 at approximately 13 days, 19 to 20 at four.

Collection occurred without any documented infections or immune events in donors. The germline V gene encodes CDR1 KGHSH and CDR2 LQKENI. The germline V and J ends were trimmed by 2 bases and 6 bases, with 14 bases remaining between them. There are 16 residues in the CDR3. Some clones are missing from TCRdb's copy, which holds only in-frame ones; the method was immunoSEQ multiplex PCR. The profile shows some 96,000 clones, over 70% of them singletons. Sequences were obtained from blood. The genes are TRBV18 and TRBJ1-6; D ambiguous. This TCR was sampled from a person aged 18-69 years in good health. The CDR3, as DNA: TGTGCCAGCTCACCAATGGCGGTGTTTGGTAATTCACCCCTCCACTTT. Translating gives CASSPMAVFGNSPLHF.